This T cell receptor beta chain was recorded in a study of T-cell reconstitution after alpha-beta-depleted transplantation in children. General observations from the study: In some patients, recipient T cells and intrathymic progenitors surviving conditioning explained high day-60 diversity. By one year post-transplant, T-cell counts and diversity largely arose from T cells that were newly produced. There were reportedly several hundred expanded graft clones from which alpha-beta T cells came about two months after transplant.

This clonotype was observed a few times. No antigen is known for it. Unique molecular identifiers were incorporated when the TCRbeta library was constructed. A single record per CDR3 protein comes from TCRdb applying MiXCR to the PCR reads. Here the sample spans about 640,000 distinct CDR3 sequences, over 10% being singletons. This specimen consisted of PBMCs, mostly from graft donor cells, obtained 360 days after TCRalphabeta/CD19-depleted stem cell transplant. The sequence derives from a male patient between 10 and 17 years old who had a stem cell transplant for acute myeloid leukemia, so the T cells may come from the graft donor.

The CDR3 DNA reads TGTGCCAGCAGCCCAGCATCCCGTAACAATGAGCAGTTCTTC. This gives the protein CASSPASRNNEQFF. The chain couples TRBV6-1 to TRBJ2-1, with D unclear. Germline lookup yields CDR1 MNHNS and CDR2 SASEGT. V shed 6 bases and J shed 5 bases, with 14 bases lying between them. This CDR3 is built from 14 residues.